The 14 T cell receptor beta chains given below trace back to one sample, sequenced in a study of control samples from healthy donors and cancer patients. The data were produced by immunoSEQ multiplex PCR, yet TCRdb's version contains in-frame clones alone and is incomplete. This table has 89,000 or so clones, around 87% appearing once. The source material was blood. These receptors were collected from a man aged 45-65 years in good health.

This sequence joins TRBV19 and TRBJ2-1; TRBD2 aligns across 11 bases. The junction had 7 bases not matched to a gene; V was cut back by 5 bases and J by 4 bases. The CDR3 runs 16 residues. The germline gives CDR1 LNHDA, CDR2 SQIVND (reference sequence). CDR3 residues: CASSVLAGESYNEQFF. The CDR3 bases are TGTGCCAGTAGTGTACTAGCGGGAGAGTCTTACAATGAGCAGTTCTTC.

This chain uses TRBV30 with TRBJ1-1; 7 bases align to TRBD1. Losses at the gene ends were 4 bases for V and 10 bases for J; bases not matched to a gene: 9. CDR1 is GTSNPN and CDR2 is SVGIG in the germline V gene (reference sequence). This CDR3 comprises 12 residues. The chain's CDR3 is CAWTPMTGRAFF. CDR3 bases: TGTGCCTGGACTCCTATGACAGGGAGAGCTTTCTTT.

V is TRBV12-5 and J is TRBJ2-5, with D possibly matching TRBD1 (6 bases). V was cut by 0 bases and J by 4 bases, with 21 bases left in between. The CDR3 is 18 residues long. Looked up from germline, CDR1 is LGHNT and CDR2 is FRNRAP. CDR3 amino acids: CASGLVNDGTLGAETQYF. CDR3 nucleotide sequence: TGTGCTAGTGGTTTGGTGAACGACGGGACATTAGGGGCAGAGACCCAGTACTTC.

CDR3: CASSLYDTGELFF. The CDR3 coding sequence is TGTGCCAGCAGCTTATACGACACCGGGGAGCTGTTTTTT. The chain carries TRBV7-3 and TRBJ2-2; D remains unclear. V was shortened by 2 bases and J by 3 bases, with 4 bases between the two germline ends. The CDR3 covers 13 residues. The germline V gene encodes CDR1 SGHTA and CDR2 FQGTGA.

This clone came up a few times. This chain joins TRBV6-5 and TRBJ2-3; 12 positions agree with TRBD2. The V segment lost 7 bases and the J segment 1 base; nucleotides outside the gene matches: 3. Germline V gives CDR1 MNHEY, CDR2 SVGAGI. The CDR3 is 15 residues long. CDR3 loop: CASTSGGAGTDTQYF. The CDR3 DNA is TGTGCCAGCACTAGCGGGGGGGCAGGCACAGATACGCAGTATTTT.

The CDR3 region is CASSISGKETQYF. In nucleotides, the CDR3 is TGTGCCAGCTCAATCAGTGGAAAAGAGACCCAGTACTTC. V and J are TRBV6-5 and TRBJ2-5, with D uncertain. The germline gives CDR1 MNHEY, CDR2 SVGAGI. The CDR3 covers 13 residues. The V and J ends lost 8 bases and 3 bases respectively, with 13 bases between them.

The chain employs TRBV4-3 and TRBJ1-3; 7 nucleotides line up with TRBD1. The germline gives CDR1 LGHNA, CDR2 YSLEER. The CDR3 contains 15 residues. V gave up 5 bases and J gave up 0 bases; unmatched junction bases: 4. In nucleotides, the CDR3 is TGCGCCAGCAGCACAGGACAGGACTCTGGAAACACCATATATTTT. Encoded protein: CASSTGQDSGNTIYF.

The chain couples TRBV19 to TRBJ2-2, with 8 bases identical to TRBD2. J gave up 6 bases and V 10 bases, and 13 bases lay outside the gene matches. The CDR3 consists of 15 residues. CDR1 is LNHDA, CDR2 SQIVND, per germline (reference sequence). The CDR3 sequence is CATKRERESSGELFF. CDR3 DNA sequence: TGTGCCACCAAGAGAGAGCGGGAGTCCTCCGGGGAGCTGTTTTTT. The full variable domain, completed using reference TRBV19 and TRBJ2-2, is DGGITQSPKYLFRKEGQNVTLSCEQNLNHDAMYWYRQDPGQGLRLIYYSQIVNDFQKGDIAEGYSVSREKKESFPLTVTSAQKNPTAFYLCATKRERESSGELFFGEGSRLTVL.

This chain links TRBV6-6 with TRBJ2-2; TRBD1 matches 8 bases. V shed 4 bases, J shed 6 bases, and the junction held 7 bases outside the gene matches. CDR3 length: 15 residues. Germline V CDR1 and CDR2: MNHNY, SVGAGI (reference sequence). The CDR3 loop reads CASSFGQGGAGELFF. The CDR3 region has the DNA TGTGCCAGCAGTTTCGGACAGGGTGGGGCCGGGGAGCTGTTTTTT.

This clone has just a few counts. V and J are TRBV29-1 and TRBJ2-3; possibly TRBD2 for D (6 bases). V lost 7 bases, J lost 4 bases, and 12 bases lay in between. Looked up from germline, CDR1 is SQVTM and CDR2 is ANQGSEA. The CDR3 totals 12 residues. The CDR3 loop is CSASRLADTQYF. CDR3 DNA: TGCAGCGCTTCCAGACTAGCAGATACGCAGTATTTT.

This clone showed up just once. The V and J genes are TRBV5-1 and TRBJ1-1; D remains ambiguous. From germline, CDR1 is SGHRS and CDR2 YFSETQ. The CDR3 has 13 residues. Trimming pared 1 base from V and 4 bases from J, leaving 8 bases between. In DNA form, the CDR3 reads TGCGCCAGCAGCTTGAGCTGGGGCACTGAAGCTTTCTTT. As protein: CASSLSWGTEAFF. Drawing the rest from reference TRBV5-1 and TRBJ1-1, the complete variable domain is KAGVTQTPRYLIKTRGQQVTLSCSPISGHRSVSWYQQTPGQGLQFLFEYFSETQRNKGNFPGRFSGRQFSNSRSEMNVSTLELGDSALYLCASSLSWGTEAFFGQGTRLTVV.

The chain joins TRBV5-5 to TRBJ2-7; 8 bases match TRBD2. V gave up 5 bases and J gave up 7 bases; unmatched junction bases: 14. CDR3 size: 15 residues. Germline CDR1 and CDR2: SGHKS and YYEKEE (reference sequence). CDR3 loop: CASSPLVAGSMEQYF. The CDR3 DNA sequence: TGTGCCAGCAGTCCCTTGGTAGCGGGGAGCATGGAGCAGTACTTC.

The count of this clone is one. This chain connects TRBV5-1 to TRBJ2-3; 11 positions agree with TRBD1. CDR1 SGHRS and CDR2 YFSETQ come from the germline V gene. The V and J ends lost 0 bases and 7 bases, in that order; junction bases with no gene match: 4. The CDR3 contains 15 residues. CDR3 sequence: CASSLGTGGRNTQYF. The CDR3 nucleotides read TGCGCCAGCAGCTTGGGGACAGGGGGCAGGAATACGCAGTATTTT.

CDR3 coding DNA: TGTGCCAGCAGTTTCGACAGGGGGTCTGAAGCTTTCTTT. It yields the protein CASSFDRGSEAFF. The rearrangement links TRBV12-3 or TRBV12-4 to TRBJ1-1; 9 bases are a match to TRBD1. The ends lost 3 bases at V and 6 bases at J; junction bases unmatched: 2. The CDR3 length is 13 residues.